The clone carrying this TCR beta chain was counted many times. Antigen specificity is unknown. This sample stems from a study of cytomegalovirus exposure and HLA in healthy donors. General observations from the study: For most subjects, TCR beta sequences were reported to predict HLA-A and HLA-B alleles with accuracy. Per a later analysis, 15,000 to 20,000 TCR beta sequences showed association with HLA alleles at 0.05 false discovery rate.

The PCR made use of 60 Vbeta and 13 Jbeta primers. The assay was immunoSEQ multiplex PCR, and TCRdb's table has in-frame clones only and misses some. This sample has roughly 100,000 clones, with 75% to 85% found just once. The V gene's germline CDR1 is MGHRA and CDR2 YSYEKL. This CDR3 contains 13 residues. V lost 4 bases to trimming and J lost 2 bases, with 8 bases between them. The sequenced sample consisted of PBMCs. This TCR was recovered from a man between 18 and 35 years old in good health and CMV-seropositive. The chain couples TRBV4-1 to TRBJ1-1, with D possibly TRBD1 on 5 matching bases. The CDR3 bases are TGCGCCAGCAGCCCCGGACACAACACTGAAGCTTTCTTT. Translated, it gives CASSPGHNTEAFF.